Below, 18 T cell receptor beta chains from the same sample are listed, as sequenced in a study of blood T cell repertoires in COVID-19. Assay: immunoSEQ multiplex PCR; the TCRdb copy retains only in-frame clones and omits some. The sample lists fewer than 200,000 clones, about 89% occurring once. Sequencing was performed on peripheral blood. These receptors originate from a man in his late teens or twenties who had recovered from COVID-19.

This clone was recorded once. V usage is TRBV27 and J usage is TRBJ2-1; weak D call: TRBD1 (5 bases). With 6 bases removed from V and 4 bases from J, the gap between germline ends came to 13 bases. The CDR3 is made up of 14 amino acids. CDR1 is MNHEY, CDR2 SMNVEV, per germline (reference sequence). This chain's CDR3 is CASSPRTPYNEQFF. CDR3 sequence (DNA): TGTGCCAGCAGCCCTAGGACACCTTACAATGAGCAGTTCTTC.

The rearrangement uses TRBV3-1 (or the pseudogene TRBV3-2) and TRBJ1-1, with D tentatively TRBD1 (6 bases). The CDR3 loop spans 16 amino acids. Germline assignment: CDR1 LGHDT and CDR2 YNNKEL (reference sequence). The V end was cut by 7 bases, the J end by 4 bases, with 22 bases between. The CDR3 region has the DNA TGTGCCAGCACCCATAAGTGGGGCAGGGGAGCCACTGAAGCTTTCTTT. It translates to CASTHKWGRGATEAFF.

The chain couples TRBV10-3 to TRBJ2-1, with 7 bases fitting TRBD2. Germline CDR1 reads ENHRY; CDR2 reads SYGVKD. With V trimmed by 5 bases and J by 8 bases, 12 bases remained unmatched. The CDR3 spans 15 residues. The CDR3 spells CAISPGTTLWDEQFF. The CDR3 nucleotides read TGTGCCATCAGTCCCGGGACTACCCTGTGGGATGAGCAGTTCTTC.

This clone was seen more than once but under ten times. The V and J genes are TRBV4-1 and TRBJ1-1, with 7 bases identical to TRBD1. Germline-derived CDR1 and CDR2 are MGHRA and YSYEKL. The junction had 4 bases not matched to a gene; V was cut back by 3 bases and J by 3 bases. The CDR3 has 14 amino acids. CDR3 in DNA: TGCGCCAGCAGCCACACGACAGGGTACACTGAAGCTTTCTTT. Its translation: CASSHTTGYTEAFF.

The chain is built from TRBV5-6 and TRBJ1-1; 7 bases map to TRBD1. Germline trimming cut 3 bases from V and 5 bases from J; bases unmatched to any gene: 4. The CDR3 loop spans 13 amino acids. Germline V gene data show CDR1 as SGHDT and CDR2 as YYEEEE. CDR3 nucleotide sequence: TGTGCCAGCAGCTGGTACAGGGGTACTGAAGCTTTCTTT. This codes for CASSWYRGTEAFF.

This rearrangement joins TRBV4-1 to TRBJ2-7; D is possibly TRBD2 (6 bases). This CDR3 is built from 17 residues. From germline, CDR1 is MGHRA and CDR2 YSYEKL. With 0 bases removed from V and 4 bases from J, the gap between germline ends came to 19 bases. The DNA for the CDR3 is TGCGCCAGCAGCCAAGATATAAATCCGGGACTCTCATACGAGCAGTACTTC. Amino acid sequence: CASSQDINPGLSYEQYF.

V usage is TRBV7-8 and J usage is TRBJ2-1, with 9 positions matching TRBD2. CDR3 length: 15 amino acids. With V trimmed by 2 bases and J by 7 bases, 6 bases remained unmatched. The germline V gene has CDR1 SGHVS and CDR2 FQNEAQ. Here the CDR3 reads CASSLRAGGSNEQFF. DNA of the CDR3: TGTGCCAGCAGCTTAAGGGCGGGAGGGTCAAATGAGCAGTTCTTC.

The genes are TRBV10-3 and TRBJ1-3; 9 bases line up with TRBD1. The CDR3 consists of 16 residues. Germline V lookup: CDR1 ENHRY, CDR2 SYGVKD. The trim removed 5 bases at V and 3 bases at J, leaving 8 bases unmatched. The DNA of the CDR3 is TGTGCCATCAGTATAAGAACAGGGGGCAGTGGAAACACCATATATTTT. Translation: CAISIRTGGSGNTIYF.

The chain recombines TRBV9 with TRBJ1-6; 7 bases match TRBD1. The CDR3 covers 16 residues. Germline V gene data show CDR1 as SGDLS and CDR2 as YYNGEE. The junction had 9 bases not matched to a gene; V was cut back by 4 bases and J by 5 bases. Here the CDR3 DNA reads TGTGCCAGCAGCCCACCCCTCAGGGGGGATAATTCACCCCTCCACTTT. It encodes CASSPPLRGDNSPLHF.

Turning to this clone: One end of the junction varies from germline; a read error may be responsible. The chain carries TRBV7-9 and TRBJ2-6; maybe TRBD2 (5 bases). Per the germline V gene, CDR1 is SEHNR and CDR2 is FQNEAQ (reference sequence). There are 15 residues in the CDR3. In nucleotides, the CDR3 is TGTACCAGCAGCAACGGGGATCCTGGGGCCAACGTCCTGACTTTC. It is translated as CTSSNGDPGANVLTF.

The CDR3 coding sequence is TGTGCCAGCAGAAACAGGGAGGGGGGCACTGAAGCTTTCTTT. It codes for CASRNREGGTEAFF. This rearrangement joins TRBV2 to TRBJ1-1, with TRBD1 as a possible D gene (6 bases). The CDR3 is 14 amino acids. V lost 6 bases and J 4 bases, leaving 15 bases between the germline ends. Per germline, CDR1 SNHLY and CDR2 FYNNEI.

J is TRBJ2-5 and V is TRBV19; a possible D gene is TRBD1 (6 bases). CDR3 length equals 14 residues. Deletions cut 6 bases from V and 0 bases from J, with 11 bases between. Germline CDR1 LNHDA, CDR2 SQIVND (reference sequence). The CDR3 spells CASSGQGYQETQYF. CDR3 nucleotides: TGTGCCAGTAGCGGTCAGGGGTACCAAGAGACCCAGTACTTC.

The V and J genes are TRBV3-1 (or the pseudogene TRBV3-2) and TRBJ2-6, with a weak D call TRBD1 (6 bases). Looked up from germline, CDR1 is LGHDT and CDR2 is YNNKEL (reference sequence). The CDR3 loop spans 17 amino acids. V was trimmed by 4 bases and J by 0 bases, leaving 13 bases between them. The CDR3 nucleotides read TGTGCCAGCAGCCTAAGGGACATAGGCTCTGGGGCCAACGTCCTGACTTTC. Its translation: CASSLRDIGSGANVLTF.

The chain couples TRBV7-2 to TRBJ1-1, with unresolved D. Trimming took off 2 bases at V and 8 bases at J, with 12 bases between the two ends. The CDR3 is made up of 13 amino acids. Germline-derived CDR1 and CDR2 are SGHTA and FQGNSA. The chain's CDR3 is CASSLRQEAEAFF. In DNA form, the CDR3 reads TGTGCCAGCAGCTTACGGCAGGAGGCCGAAGCTTTCTTT.

The CDR3 loop reads CASSRRGSTEAFF. The DNA of the CDR3 is TGCGCCAGCAGCCGGCGGGGGTCCACTGAAGCTTTCTTT. J is TRBJ1-1 and V is TRBV4-3; D perhaps matches TRBD1 (5 bases). CDR3 size: 13 residues. V was shortened by 4 bases and J by 4 bases, with 10 bases between the two germline ends. The germline V gene encodes CDR1 LGHNA and CDR2 YSLEER.

The chain recombines TRBV27 with TRBJ1-2; D is perhaps TRBD1 (6 bases). V lost 1 base, J lost 0 bases, and 12 bases lay in between. Germline CDR1 and CDR2: MNHEY and SMNVEV (reference sequence). The CDR3 spans 16 residues. This chain's CDR3 is CASSLLAGASNYGYTF. As DNA, the CDR3 is TGTGCCAGCAGTTTATTAGCGGGGGCGTCTAACTATGGCTACACCTTC.

This clone was counted at least ten times. The chain employs TRBV2 and TRBJ1-6, with D hard to call. The CDR3 loop spans 14 amino acids. Between the trimmed V and J ends, which lost 8 bases and 7 bases, there was a span of 15 bases. Germline lookup yields CDR1 SNHLY and CDR2 FYNNEI. CDR3 region: CASGLGVTNSPLHF. The CDR3 region has the DNA TGTGCCAGCGGGTTGGGAGTAACAAATTCACCCCTCCACTTT. Full variable domain (remainder filled in from reference TRBV2 and TRBJ1-6): EPEVTQTPSHQVTQMGQEVILRCVPISNHLYFYWYRQILGQKVEFLVSFYNNEISEKSEIFDDQFSVERPDGSNFTLKIRSTKLEDSAMYFCASGLGVTNSPLHFGNGTRLTVT.

The chain recombines TRBV7-2 with TRBJ2-3; TRBD2 matches 7 bases. V dropped 3 bases and J dropped 5; count of bases not matched to a gene: 5. This CDR3 comprises 14 residues. Germline values: CDR1 SGHTA, CDR2 FQGNSA. The CDR3 sequence is CASSFAGVRDTQYF. CDR3 in DNA: TGTGCCAGCAGCTTTGCGGGAGTGAGAGATACGCAGTATTTT.